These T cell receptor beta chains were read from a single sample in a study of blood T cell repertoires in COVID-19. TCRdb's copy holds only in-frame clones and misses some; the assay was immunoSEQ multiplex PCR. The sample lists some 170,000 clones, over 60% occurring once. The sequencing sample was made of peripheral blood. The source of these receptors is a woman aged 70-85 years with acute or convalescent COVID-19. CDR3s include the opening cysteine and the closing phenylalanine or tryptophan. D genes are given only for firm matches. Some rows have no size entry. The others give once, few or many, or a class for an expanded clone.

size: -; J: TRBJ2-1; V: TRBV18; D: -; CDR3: CASSAGGNEQFF; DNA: TGTGCCAGCTCGGCGGGTGGCAATGAGCAGTTCTTC
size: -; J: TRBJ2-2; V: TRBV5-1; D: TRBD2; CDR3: CASSAGGENTGELFF; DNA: TGCGCCAGCAGCGCCGGGGGGGAAAACACCGGGGAGCTGTTTTTT
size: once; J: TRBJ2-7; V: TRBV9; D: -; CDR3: CASSVFPGGTSYEQYF; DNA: TGTGCCAGCAGCGTCTTTCCCGGCGGGACTTCTTACGAGCAGTACTTC
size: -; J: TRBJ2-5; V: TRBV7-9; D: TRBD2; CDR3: CASSLVREVQETQYF; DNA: TGTGCCAGCAGCTTAGTGCGGGAGGTCCAAGAGACCCAGTACTTC
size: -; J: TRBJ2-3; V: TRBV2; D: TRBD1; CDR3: CASSRDRATDTQYF; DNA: TGTGCCAGCAGCCGGGACAGGGCAACAGATACGCAGTATTTT
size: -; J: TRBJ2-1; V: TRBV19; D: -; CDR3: CASSIGSGGNEQFF; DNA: TGTGCCAGTAGTATAGGGTCTGGAGGCAATGAGCAGTTCTTC
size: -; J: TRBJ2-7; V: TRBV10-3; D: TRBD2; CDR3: CATATSGSSHEQYF; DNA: TGTGCCACGGCTACTAGCGGGAGTTCCCACGAGCAGTACTTC
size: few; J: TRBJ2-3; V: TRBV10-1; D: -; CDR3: CASSESTARDTQYF; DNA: TGCGCCAGCAGTGAGTCGACGGCTAGAGATACGCAGTATTTT
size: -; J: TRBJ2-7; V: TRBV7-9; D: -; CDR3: CASSLVRWDSFSYEQYF; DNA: TGTGCCAGCAGCTTAGTCAGGTGGGACTCGTTCTCCTACGAGCAGTACTTC
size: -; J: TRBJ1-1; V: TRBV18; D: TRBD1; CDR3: CASSPPNRGGPNTEAFF; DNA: TGTGCCAGCTCACCACCCAATAGAGGGGGCCCTAACACTGAAGCTTTCTTT
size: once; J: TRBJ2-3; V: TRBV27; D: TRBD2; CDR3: CASSLTLGGSADTQYF; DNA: TGTGCCAGCAGTTTAACACTGGGAGGGAGTGCAGATACGCAGTATTTT
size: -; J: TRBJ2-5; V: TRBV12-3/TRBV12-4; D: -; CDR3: CASTQAFGETQYF; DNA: TGTGCCAGCACCCAAGCTTTCGGGGAGACCCAGTACTTC
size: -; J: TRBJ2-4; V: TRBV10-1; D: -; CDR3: CASSVGRGNIQYF; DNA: TGCGCCAGCAGTGTGGGAAGAGGGAACATTCAGTACTTC
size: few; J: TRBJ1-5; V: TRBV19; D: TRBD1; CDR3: CASSIDGTADQPQHF; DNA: TGTGCCAGTAGTATAGATGGGACAGCTGATCAGCCCCAGCATTTT
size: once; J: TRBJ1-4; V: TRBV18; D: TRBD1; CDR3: CASSPGQGEELFF; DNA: TGTGCCAGCTCACCGGGACAGGGGGAGGAACTGTTTTTT
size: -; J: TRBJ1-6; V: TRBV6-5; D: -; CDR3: CASLTGYNSPLHF; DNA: TGTGCCAGCTTGACAGGATATAATTCACCCCTCCACTTT
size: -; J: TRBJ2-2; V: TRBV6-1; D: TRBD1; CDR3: CASSGPTGTGGRGELFF; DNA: TGTGCCAGCAGTGGACCTACCGGGACAGGGGGACGCGGGGAGCTGTTTTTT
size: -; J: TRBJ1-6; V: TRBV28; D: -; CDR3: CASSFGGASPLHF; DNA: TGTGCCAGCAGTTTCGGGGGTGCTTCACCCCTCCACTTT
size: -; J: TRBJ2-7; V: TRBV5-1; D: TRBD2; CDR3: CASSVSGRSGSYEQYF; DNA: TGCGCCAGCAGCGTTAGCGGGAGAAGCGGATCCTACGAGCAGTACTTC
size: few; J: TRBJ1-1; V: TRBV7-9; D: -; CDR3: CASSLDVAVEAFF; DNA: TGTGCCAGCAGCTTAGATGTTGCAGTAGAAGCTTTCTTT
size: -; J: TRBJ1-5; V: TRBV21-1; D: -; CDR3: CASSLIGNSNQPQHF; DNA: TGTGCCAGCAGCCTGATCGGTAATAGCAATCAGCCCCAGCATTTT
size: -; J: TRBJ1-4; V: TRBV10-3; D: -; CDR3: CAISESFAQGWEKLFF; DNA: TGTGCCATCAGTGAGTCGTTTGCACAGGGCTGGGAAAAACTGTTTTTT
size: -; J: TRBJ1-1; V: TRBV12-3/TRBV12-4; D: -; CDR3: CASTNAEWTEAFF; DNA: TGTGCCAGCACTAATGCGGAGTGGACTGAAGCTTTCTTT
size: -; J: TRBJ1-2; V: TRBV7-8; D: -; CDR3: CASSLGQGYGYTF; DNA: TGTGCCAGCAGCTTAGGGCAGGGCTATGGCTACACCTTC
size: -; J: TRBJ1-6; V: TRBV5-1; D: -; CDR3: CASSLNRDSPLHF; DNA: TGCGCCAGCAGCTTAAACAGGGATTCACCCCTCCACTTT
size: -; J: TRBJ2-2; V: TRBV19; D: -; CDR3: CASSYTTGSGELFF; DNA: TGTGCCAGTAGCTATACTACAGGGTCCGGGGAGCTGTTTTTT
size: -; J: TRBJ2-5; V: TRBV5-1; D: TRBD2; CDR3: CASSLRLAGGQAETQYF; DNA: TGCGCCAGCAGCTTACGACTAGCGGGAGGGCAGGCAGAGACCCAGTACTTC
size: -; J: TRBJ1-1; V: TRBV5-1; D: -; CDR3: CASSQSGNTEAFF; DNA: TGCGCCAGCAGCCAATCAGGGAACACTGAAGCTTTCTTT
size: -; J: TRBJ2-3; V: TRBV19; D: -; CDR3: CASSFTGTLSDTQYF; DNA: TGTGCCAGTAGTTTTACCGGGACTCTCTCGGATACGCAGTATTTT
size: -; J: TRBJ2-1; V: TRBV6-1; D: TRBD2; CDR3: CASSGPGLAGGPTSYNEQFF; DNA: TGTGCCAGCAGTGGACCGGGACTAGCGGGAGGACCTACCTCCTACAATGAGCAGTTCTTC
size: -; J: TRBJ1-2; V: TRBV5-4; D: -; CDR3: CASSFDLGLYGYTF; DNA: TGTGCCAGCAGCTTTGATCTGGGGCTGTATGGCTACACCTTC
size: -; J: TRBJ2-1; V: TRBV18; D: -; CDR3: CASSPGVHSYNEQFF; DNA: TGTGCCAGCTCCCCGGGGGTCCACTCCTACAATGAGCAGTTCTTC
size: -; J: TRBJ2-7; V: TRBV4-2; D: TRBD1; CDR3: CASSQDIQGGEQYF; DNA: TGTGCCAGCAGCCAGGACATACAGGGGGGCGAGCAGTACTTC
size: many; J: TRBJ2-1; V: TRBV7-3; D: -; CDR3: CASSQVASSAEQFF; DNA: TGTGCCAGCAGCCAAGTAGCTTCGAGTGCAGAGCAGTTCTTC
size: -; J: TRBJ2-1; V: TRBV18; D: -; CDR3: CASSPNPGQYNEQFF; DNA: TGTGCCAGCTCCCCGAACCCCGGACAGTACAATGAGCAGTTCTTC
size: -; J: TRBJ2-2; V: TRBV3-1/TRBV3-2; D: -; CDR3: CASRQQDSRTNTGELFF; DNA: TGTGCCAGCAGGCAACAAGATAGTAGAACGAACACCGGGGAGCTGTTTTTT
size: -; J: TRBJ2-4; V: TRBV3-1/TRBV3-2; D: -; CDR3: CASSLLWRENIQYF; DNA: TGTGCCAGCAGTCTCCTTTGGCGGGAAAACATTCAGTACTTC
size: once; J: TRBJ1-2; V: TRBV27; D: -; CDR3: CASSRRGYGSNYGYTF; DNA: TGTGCCAGCAGTCGTCGGGGGTATGGGTCCAACTATGGCTACACCTTC
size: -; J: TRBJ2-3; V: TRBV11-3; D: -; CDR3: CASSLGTQSSTDTQYF; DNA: TGTGCCAGCAGCTTAGGGACTCAGTCTAGCACAGATACGCAGTATTTT
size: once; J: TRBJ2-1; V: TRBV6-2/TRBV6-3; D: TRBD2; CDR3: CASSPSMGTGTRDEQFF; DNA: TGTGCCAGCAGCCCTTCGATGGGGACTGGGACTAGGGATGAGCAGTTCTTC
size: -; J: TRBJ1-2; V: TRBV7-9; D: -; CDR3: CASSDGRSNYGYTF; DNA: TGTGCCAGCAGCGATGGTCGGTCTAACTATGGCTACACCTTC
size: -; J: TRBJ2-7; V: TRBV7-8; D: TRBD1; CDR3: CASSPSGTGAYEQYF; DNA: TGTGCCAGCAGCCCCTCCGGGACAGGGGCCTACGAGCAGTACTTC
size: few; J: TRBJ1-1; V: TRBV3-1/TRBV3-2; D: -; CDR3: CASSSRTAEAFF; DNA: TGTGCCAGCAGCTCACGGACAGCTGAAGCTTTCTTT